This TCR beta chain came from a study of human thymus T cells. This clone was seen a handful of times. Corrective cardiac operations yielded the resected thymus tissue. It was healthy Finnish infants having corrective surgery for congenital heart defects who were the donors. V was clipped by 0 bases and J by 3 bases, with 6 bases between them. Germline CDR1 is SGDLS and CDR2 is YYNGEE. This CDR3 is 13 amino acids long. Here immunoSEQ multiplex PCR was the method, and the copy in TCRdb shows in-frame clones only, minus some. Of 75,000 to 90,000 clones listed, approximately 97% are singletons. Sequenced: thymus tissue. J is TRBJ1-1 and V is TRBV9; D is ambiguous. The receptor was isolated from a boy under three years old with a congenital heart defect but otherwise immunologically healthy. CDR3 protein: CASSVVGYTEAFF. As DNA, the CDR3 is TGTGCCAGCAGCGTAGTGGGGTACACTGAAGCTTTCTTT.